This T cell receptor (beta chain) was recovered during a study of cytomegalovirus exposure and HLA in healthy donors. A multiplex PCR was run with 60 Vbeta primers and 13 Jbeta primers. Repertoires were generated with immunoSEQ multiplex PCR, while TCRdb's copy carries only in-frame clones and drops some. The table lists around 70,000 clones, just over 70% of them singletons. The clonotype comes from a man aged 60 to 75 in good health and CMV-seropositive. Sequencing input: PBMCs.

As DNA, the CDR3 is TGTGCCAGCAGCTTAGCGCTCACAGGGGATGGCTACACCTTC. It encodes CASSLALTGDGYTF. The V and J genes are TRBV7-9 and TRBJ1-2; TRBD1 matches 7 bases. Germline values: CDR1 SEHNR, CDR2 FQNEAQ (reference sequence). This CDR3 has 14 residues. V lost 0 bases and J lost 6; bases outside the gene matches: 4.